This T cell receptor beta chain was retrieved from a study of preoperative IRX-2 immunotherapy in early breast cancer. The V gene lost 2 bases and the J gene lost 5 bases, with 12 bases spanning the gap. This CDR3 comprises 14 residues. CDR1 is MNHGY, CDR2 SAAAGT, per germline. In its sample, this clone ranks as medium-sized. The treatment denotes: preoperative locoregional IRX-2 cytokine immunotherapy. This phase Ib study tested locoregional IRX-2 cytokine immunotherapy given before surgery. Clones were sequenced by immunoSEQ multiplex PCR, and TCRdb holds only the in-frame ones, with some missing. Among 5,000 to 6,500 clones listed, about four fifths were seen once.

The chain uses TRBV6-8 and TRBJ1-1, with unresolved D. The clonotype was recovered from a human donor with breast cancer. Sample: tumor tissue, taken before IRX-2 immunotherapy. The CDR3 loop reads CASSYTIGITEAFF. Written as DNA, the CDR3 is TGTGCCAGCAGTTACACAATCGGGATAACTGAAGCTTTCTTT.